One and the same sample provided the 4 T cell receptor beta chains below, sequenced in a study of blood T cell repertoires in COVID-19. TCRdb keeps only in-frame clones here, not all; method: immunoSEQ multiplex PCR. The sample lists fewer than 200,000 clones, 81% seen once, with 10% to 15% in the top ten. Sequenced: peripheral blood. The receptors derive from an elderly woman with COVID-19, enrolled during active disease.

The chain couples TRBV7-9 to TRBJ2-1; 12 positions match TRBD1. The J segment lost 9 bases and the V segment lost 5 bases, leaving 8 bases of the junction unmatched. In germline, CDR1 is SEHNR, CDR2 FQNEAQ (reference sequence). This CDR3 contains 15 residues. The DNA of the CDR3 is TGTGCCAGCAGCGGGGGATGGGACAGGGGGCTTGAGCAGTTCTTC. Encoded protein: CASSGGWDRGLEQFF. Drawing the rest from reference TRBV7-9 and TRBJ2-1, the complete variable domain is DTGVSQNPRHKITKRGQNVTFRCDPISEHNRLYWYRQTLGQGPEFLTYFQNEAQLEKSRLLSDRFSAERPKGSFSTLEIQRTEQGDSAMYLCASSGGWDRGLEQFFGPGTRLTVL.

V gene TRBV10-2 combines with J gene TRBJ1-2, with 7 bases that match TRBD1. The CDR3 extends over 14 amino acids. Germline loops: CDR1 WSHSY, CDR2 SAAADI. Losses at the gene ends were 6 bases for V and 3 bases for J; bases not matched to a gene: 7. CDR3 coding DNA: TGCGCCAGCAGACGGACAGGCTCGGACTATGGCTACACCTTC. The encoded protein is CASRRTGSDYGYTF.

The chain combines TRBV18 with TRBJ1-1, with a weak D call TRBD1 (6 bases). Trimming shortened V by 3 bases and J by 1 base, and 15 bases separated the two germline ends. The length of the CDR3 is 16 residues. Germline CDR1 is KGHSH and CDR2 is LQKENI. CDR3 sequence (DNA): TGTGCCAGCTCACCGCGGTCAGGGGTTTCGAACACTGAAGCTTTCTTT. Encoded protein: CASSPRSGVSNTEAFF.

The chain is built from TRBV7-9 and TRBJ2-7; 10 bases are a match to TRBD1. Looked up from germline, CDR1 is SEHNR and CDR2 is FQNEAQ (reference sequence). With V trimmed by 7 bases and J by 4 bases, 7 bases remained unmatched. The CDR3 extends over 14 amino acids. CDR3 sequence reads: CASTKDRGAYEQYF. As DNA, the CDR3 is TGTGCCAGCACCAAGGACAGGGGGGCTTACGAGCAGTACTTC.